The following is a T cell receptor beta chain sequence with its context. The antigen is not known. Sequence at one end of the junction differs from germline and may be a read error. This record comes from a study of T cell responses to AZD1222 COVID-19 vaccine. Overall study results and limits: Clonal diversity may have been underestimated, and the donors were mostly white British, with more females than males. Vaccine-associated CD4 TCRs spanned spike, dominant at 160-218 and 743-854. Reportedly, nearly half of unique spike TCRs recognized epitopes outside B.1.351/B.1.1.7 mutations.

The protocol was immunoSEQ multiplex PCR, while the TCRdb copy is restricted to in-frame clones and leaves out a portion. The table shows 70,000 or so clones, with around four fifths occurring only once. This CDR3 contains 12 residues. The V gene's germline CDR1 is MNHNS and CDR2 SASEGT. The V call is TRBV6-1, the J call TRBJ2-4; D not certain. This TCR derives from an adult who received the AZD1222 COVID-19 vaccine. The sequencing used peripheral blood, collected 28 days after the second AZD1222 dose. The CDR3 sequence: CASSELHGSLCF. The CDR3 nucleotides read TGTGCCAGCAGTGAATTACATGGGTCGTTGTGTTTC.